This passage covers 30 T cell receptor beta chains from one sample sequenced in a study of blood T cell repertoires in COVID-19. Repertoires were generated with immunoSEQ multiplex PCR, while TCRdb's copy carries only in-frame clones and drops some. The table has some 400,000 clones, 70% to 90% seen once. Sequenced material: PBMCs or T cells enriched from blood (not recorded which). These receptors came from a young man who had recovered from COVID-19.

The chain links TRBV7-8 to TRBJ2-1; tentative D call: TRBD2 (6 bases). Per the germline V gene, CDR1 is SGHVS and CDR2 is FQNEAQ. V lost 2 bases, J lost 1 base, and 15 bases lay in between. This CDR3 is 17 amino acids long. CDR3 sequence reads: CASSLRPSGESYNEQFF. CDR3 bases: TGTGCCAGCAGCTTAAGACCCTCGGGAGAGTCCTACAATGAGCAGTTCTTC.

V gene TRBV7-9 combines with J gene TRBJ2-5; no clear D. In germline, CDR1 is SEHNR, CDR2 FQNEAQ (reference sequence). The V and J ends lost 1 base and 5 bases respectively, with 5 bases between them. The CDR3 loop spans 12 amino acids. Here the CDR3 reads CASSLGPETQYF. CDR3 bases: TGTGCCAGCAGCTTAGGGCCGGAGACCCAGTACTTC.

The CDR3 sequence: CASSYSKRGAPNYGYTF. The CDR3 coding sequence is TGTGCCAGCAGTTACTCGAAAAGGGGCGCCCCTAACTATGGCTACACCTTC. The chain employs TRBV6-2 or TRBV6-3 and TRBJ1-2; D possibly corresponds to TRBD1 (5 bases). From germline, CDR1 is MNHEY and CDR2 SVGEGT. CDR3 length equals 17 residues. V lost 0 bases and J 0 bases, leaving 14 bases between the germline ends.

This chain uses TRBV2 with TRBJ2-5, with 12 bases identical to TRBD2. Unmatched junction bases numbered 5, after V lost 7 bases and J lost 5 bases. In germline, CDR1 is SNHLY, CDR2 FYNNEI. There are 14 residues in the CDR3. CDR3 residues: CASTSGGAWETQYF. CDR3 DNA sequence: TGTGCCAGCACTAGCGGGGGGGCCTGGGAGACCCAGTACTTC.

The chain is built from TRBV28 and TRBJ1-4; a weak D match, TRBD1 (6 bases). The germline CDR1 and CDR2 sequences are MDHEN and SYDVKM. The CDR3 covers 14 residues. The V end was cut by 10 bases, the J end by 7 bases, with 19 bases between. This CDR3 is CAIGTFRSGEKLFF. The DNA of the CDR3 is TGTGCCATCGGGACATTCCGCTCGGGTGAAAAACTGTTTTTT.

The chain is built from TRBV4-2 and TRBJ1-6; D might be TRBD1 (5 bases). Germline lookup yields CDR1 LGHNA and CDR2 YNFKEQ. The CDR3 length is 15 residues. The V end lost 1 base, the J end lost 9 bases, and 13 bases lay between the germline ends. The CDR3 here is CASSQGVGAGSPLHF. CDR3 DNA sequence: TGTGCCAGCAGCCAAGGGGTAGGGGCAGGTTCACCCCTCCACTTT.

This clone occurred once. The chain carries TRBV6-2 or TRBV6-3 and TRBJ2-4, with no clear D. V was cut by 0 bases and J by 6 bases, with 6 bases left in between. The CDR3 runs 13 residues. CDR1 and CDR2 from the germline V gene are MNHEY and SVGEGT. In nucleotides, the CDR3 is TGTGCCAGCAGTTACTCGCGAGGAAACATTCAGTACTTC. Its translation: CASSYSRGNIQYF.

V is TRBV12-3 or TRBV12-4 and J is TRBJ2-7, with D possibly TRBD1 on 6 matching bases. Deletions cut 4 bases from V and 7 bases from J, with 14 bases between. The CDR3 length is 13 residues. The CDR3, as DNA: TGTGCCAGCAGTTGGGGGACATCTCTAGAGCAGTACTTC. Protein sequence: CASSWGTSLEQYF.

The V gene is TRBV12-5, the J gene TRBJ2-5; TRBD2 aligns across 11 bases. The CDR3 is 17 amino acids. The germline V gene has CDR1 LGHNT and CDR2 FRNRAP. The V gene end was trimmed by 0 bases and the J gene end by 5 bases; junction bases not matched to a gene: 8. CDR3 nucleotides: TGTGCTAGTGGTTTGGTACGGCTAGCGGGGGGTTGGGAGACCCAGTACTTC. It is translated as CASGLVRLAGGWETQYF.

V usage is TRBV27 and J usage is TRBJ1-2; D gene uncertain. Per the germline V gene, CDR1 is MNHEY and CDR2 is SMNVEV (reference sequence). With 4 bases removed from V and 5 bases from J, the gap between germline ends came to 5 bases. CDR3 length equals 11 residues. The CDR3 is CASSSGYGYTF. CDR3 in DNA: TGTGCCAGCAGTTCGGGGTATGGCTACACCTTC.

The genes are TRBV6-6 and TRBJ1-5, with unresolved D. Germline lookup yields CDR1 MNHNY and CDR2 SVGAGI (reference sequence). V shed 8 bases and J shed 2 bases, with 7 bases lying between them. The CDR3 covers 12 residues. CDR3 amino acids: CASGGGNQPQHF. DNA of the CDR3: TGTGCCAGCGGAGGCGGCAATCAGCCCCAGCATTTT.

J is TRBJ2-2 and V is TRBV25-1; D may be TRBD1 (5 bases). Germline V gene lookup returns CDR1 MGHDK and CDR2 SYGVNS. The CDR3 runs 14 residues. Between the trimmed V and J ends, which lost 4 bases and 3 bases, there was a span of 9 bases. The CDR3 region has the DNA TGTGCCAGCAGTGGGCAGGGATACACCGGGGAGCTGTTTTTT. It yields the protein CASSGQGYTGELFF.

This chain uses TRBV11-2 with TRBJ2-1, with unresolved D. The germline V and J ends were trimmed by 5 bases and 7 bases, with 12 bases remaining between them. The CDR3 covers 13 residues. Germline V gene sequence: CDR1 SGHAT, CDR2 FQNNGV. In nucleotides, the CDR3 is TGTGCCAGCAGCCCCCCTCTAGAGAATGAGCAGTTCTTC. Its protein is CASSPPLENEQFF.

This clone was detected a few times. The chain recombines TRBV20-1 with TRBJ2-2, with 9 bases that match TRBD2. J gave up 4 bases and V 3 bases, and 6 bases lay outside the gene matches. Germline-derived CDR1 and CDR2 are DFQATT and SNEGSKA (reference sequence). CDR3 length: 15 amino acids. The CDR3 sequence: CSASGSGGITGELFF. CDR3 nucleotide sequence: TGCAGTGCTAGTGGGAGCGGGGGGATCACCGGGGAGCTGTTTTTT.

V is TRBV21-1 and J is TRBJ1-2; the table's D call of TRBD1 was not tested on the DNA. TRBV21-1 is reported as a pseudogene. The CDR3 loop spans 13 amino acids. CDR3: CASSITGGYGYTF. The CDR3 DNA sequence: TGTGCCAGCAGCATTACAGGGGGGTATGGCTACACCTTC.

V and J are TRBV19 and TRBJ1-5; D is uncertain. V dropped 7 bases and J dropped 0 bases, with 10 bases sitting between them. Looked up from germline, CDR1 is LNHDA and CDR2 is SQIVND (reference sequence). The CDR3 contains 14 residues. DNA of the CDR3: TGTGCCAGTAAAAGTGCCTATAGCAATCAGCCCCAGCATTTT. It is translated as CASKSAYSNQPQHF.

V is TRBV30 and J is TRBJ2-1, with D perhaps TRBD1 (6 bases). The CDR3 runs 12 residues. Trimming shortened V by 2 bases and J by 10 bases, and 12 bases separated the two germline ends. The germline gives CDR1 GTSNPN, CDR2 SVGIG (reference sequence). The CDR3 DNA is TGTGCCTGGAGTCAGGGGATGCGCGAGCAGTTCTTC. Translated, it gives CAWSQGMREQFF.

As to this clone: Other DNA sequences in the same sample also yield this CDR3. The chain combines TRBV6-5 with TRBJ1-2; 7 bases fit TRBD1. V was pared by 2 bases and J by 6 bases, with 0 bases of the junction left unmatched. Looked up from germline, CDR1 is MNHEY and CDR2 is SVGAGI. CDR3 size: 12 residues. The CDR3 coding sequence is TGTGCCAGCAGTTACGGGACAGATGGCTACACCTTC. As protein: CASSYGTDGYTF.

The CDR3 nucleotides read TGCAGTGCTAGAGCAGGTTCTGGCTACACCTTC. Translation: CSARAGSGYTF. V usage is TRBV20-1 and J usage is TRBJ1-2; no reliable D call. The CDR3 is 11 residues long. The germline V gene encodes CDR1 DFQATT and CDR2 SNEGSKA (reference sequence). With 1 base removed from V and 7 bases from J, the gap between germline ends came to 7 bases.

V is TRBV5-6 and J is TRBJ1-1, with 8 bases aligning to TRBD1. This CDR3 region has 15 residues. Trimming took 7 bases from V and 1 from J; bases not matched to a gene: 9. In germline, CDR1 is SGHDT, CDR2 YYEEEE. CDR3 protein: CASFADRVTNTEAFF. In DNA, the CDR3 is TGTGCCAGCTTCGCGGACAGGGTCACGAACACTGAAGCTTTCTTT.

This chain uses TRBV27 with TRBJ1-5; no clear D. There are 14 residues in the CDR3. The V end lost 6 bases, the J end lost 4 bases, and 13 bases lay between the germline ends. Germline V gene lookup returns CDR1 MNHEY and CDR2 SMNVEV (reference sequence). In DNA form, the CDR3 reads TGTGCCAGCAGGTCCCTAGGTCGGAATCAGCCCCAGCATTTT. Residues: CASRSLGRNQPQHF.

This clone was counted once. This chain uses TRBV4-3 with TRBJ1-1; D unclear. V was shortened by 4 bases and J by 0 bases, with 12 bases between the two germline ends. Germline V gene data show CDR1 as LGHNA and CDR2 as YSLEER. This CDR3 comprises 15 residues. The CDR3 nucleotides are TGCGCCAGCAGCCGAGGTTTCACCTTGAACACTGAAGCTTTCTTT. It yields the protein CASSRGFTLNTEAFF.

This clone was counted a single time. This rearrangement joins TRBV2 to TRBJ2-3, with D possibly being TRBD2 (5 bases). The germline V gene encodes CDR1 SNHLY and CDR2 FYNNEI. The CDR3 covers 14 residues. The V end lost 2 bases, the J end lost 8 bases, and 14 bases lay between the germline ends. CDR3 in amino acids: CASSESGILGTQYF. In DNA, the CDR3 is TGTGCCAGCAGTGAATCGGGGATTCTTGGTACGCAGTATTTT.

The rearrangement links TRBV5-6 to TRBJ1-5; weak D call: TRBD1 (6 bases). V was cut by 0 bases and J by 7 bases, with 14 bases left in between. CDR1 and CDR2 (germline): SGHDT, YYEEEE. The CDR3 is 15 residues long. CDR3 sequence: CASSLGQGTFQPQHF. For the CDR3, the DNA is TGTGCCAGCAGCTTGGGGCAGGGGACCTTCCAGCCCCAGCATTTT.

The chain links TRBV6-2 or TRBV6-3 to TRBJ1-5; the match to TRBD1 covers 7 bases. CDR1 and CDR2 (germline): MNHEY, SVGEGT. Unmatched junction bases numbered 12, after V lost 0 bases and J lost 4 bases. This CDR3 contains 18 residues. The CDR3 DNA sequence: TGTGCCAGCAGTTACTCGAAAGAGGGACAGTCATTAAATCAGCCCCAGCATTTT. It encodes CASSYSKEGQSLNQPQHF.

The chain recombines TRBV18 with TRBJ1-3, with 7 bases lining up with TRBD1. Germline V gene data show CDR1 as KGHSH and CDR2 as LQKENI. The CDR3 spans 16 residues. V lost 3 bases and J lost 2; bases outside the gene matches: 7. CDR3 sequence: CASSPQTGPTGNTIYF. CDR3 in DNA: TGTGCCAGCTCACCGCAGACAGGGCCCACTGGAAACACCATATATTTT.

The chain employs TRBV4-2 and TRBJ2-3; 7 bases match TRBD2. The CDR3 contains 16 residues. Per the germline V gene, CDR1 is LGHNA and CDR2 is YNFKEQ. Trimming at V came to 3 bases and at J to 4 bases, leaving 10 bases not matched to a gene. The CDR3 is CASSHFTSARPDTQYF. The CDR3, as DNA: TGTGCCAGCAGCCATTTCACTAGCGCGCGCCCAGATACGCAGTATTTT.

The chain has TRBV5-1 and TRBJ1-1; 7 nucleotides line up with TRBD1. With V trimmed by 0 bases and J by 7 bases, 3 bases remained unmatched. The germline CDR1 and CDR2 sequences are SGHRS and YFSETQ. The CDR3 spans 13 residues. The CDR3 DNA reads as TGCGCCAGCAGCTTGGACAGGGGTCTTGAAGCTTTCTTT. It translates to CASSLDRGLEAFF. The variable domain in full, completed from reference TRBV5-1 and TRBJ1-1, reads KAGVTQTPRYLIKTRGQQVTLSCSPISGHRSVSWYQQTPGQGLQFLFEYFSETQRNKGNFPGRFSGRQFSNSRSEMNVSTLELGDSALYLCASSLDRGLEAFFGQGTRLTVV.

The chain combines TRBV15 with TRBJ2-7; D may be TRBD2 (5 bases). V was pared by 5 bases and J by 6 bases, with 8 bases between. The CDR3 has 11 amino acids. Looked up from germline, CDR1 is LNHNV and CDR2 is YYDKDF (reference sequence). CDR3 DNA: TGTGCCACCAGCGCCGCGGGCGAGCAGTACTTC. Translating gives CATSAAGEQYF.

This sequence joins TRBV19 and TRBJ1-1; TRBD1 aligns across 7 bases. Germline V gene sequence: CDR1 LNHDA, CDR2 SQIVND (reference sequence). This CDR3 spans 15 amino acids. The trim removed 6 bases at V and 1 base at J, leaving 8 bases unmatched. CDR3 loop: CASRTTGDSNTEAFF. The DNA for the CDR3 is TGTGCCAGTAGAACCACAGGGGACTCGAACACTGAAGCTTTCTTT.